The 11 T cell receptor beta chains reported below all come from one sample, sequenced in a study of cytomegalovirus exposure and HLA in healthy donors. Researchers ran the PCR with 60 Vbeta and 13 Jbeta primers. Here immunoSEQ multiplex PCR was the method, and the copy in TCRdb shows in-frame clones only, minus some. The repertoire consists of 75,000 to 90,000 clones, with about 69% occurring once and the leading ten covering 3.5% to 5%. The material sequenced was PBMCs. The source is a man in his sixties in good health and CMV-seronegative.

This sequence joins TRBV6-1 and TRBJ1-1; no reliable D call. The CDR3 contains 10 residues. Trimming left V 10 bases short and J 4 bases short, with 7 bases between. Per germline, CDR1 MNHNS and CDR2 SASEGT. CDR3 coding DNA: TGTGCCACCCATAGCACTGAAGCTTTCTTT. It encodes CATHSTEAFF.

This clone was counted a few times. V gene TRBV5-3 combines with J gene TRBJ1-2; 11 nucleotides agree with TRBD1. TRBV5-3 carries the ORF label, with uncertain function. The V and J ends lost 3 bases and 4 bases, in that order; junction bases with no gene match: 2. This CDR3 contains 14 residues. The CDR3 DNA sequence: TGTGCCAGAAGCTGGGACAGGGGGTTCTATGGCTACACCTTC. Its translation: CARSWDRGFYGYTF.

The chain has TRBV5-3 and TRBJ2-2, with 7 positions matching TRBD1. TRBV5-3 is marked as an open reading frame, function uncertain. This CDR3 region has 15 residues. V was pared by 7 bases and J by 5 bases, with 11 bases of the junction left unmatched. The CDR3 DNA sequence: TGTGCCAGACCTTCAGACAGGGTGAGGACCGGGGAGCTGTTTTTT. It translates to CARPSDRVRTGELFF.

The chain links TRBV7-9 to TRBJ1-1, with D uncertain. CDR3 size: 16 residues. V lost 5 bases, J lost 3 bases, and 19 bases lay in between. Germline assignment: CDR1 SEHNR and CDR2 FQNEAQ (reference sequence). CDR3 bases: TGTGCCAGCAGCACCCCTGGGGAGGGAAGGGACACTGAAGCTTTCTTT. It specifies CASSTPGEGRDTEAFF.

The chain joins TRBV27 to TRBJ1-5, with D possibly being TRBD1 (5 bases). V was shortened by 0 bases and J by 7 bases, with 19 bases between the two germline ends. The CDR3 totals 17 residues. The germline CDR1 and CDR2 sequences are MNHEY and SMNVEV (reference sequence). CDR3 in amino acids: CASSLSRDSHDLQPQHF. As DNA, the CDR3 is TGTGCCAGCAGTTTATCGCGAGACAGCCACGACCTCCAGCCCCAGCATTTT.

The chain combines TRBV5-1 with TRBJ2-1; D is perhaps TRBD2 (5 bases). CDR1 is SGHRS and CDR2 is YFSETQ in the germline V gene. The CDR3 loop spans 14 amino acids. V was shortened by 4 bases and J by 9 bases, with 17 bases between the two germline ends. The CDR3 DNA reads TGCGCCAGCAGCCCCCGTCCCCGGGCGGGTGAGCAGTTCTTC. This codes for CASSPRPRAGEQFF.

The rearrangement joins TRBV7-3 to TRBJ1-2, with 7 nucleotides matching TRBD1. Losses at the gene ends were 5 bases for V and 5 bases for J; bases not matched to a gene: 5. The CDR3 covers 13 residues. Germline lookup yields CDR1 SGHTA and CDR2 FQGTGA. The DNA of the CDR3 is TGTGCCAGCAGCGCCGGGACAGCATATGGCTACACCTTC. Translating it yields CASSAGTAYGYTF.

This clone was found a few times. This sample includes further DNA sequences coding for the same CDR3. J is TRBJ1-5 and V is TRBV30, with 10 nucleotides matching TRBD1. V shed 0 bases, J shed 6 bases, and the junction held 5 bases outside the gene matches. CDR3 size: 15 residues. CDR1 and CDR2 from the germline V gene are GTSNPN and SVGIG (reference sequence). In DNA, the CDR3 is TGTGCCTGGAGTGTAAGGACAGGGGGAGGTCAGCCCCAGCATTTT. Its translation: CAWSVRTGGGQPQHF. Full variable domain (missing parts from reference TRBV30 and TRBJ1-5): SQTIHQWPATLVQPVGSPLSLECTVEGTSNPNLYWYRQAAGRGLQLLFYSVGIGQISSEVPQNLSASRPQDRQFILSSKKLLLSDSGFYLCAWSVRTGGGQPQHFGDGTRLSIL.

The chain employs TRBV6-1 and TRBJ1-2; D is uncertain. V lost 3 bases to trimming and J lost 1 base, with 12 bases between them. The CDR3 is made up of 15 amino acids. Germline values: CDR1 MNHNS, CDR2 SASEGT. The CDR3 DNA reads as TGTGCCAGCAGTGAGGCCTCAGGTCTTAACTATGGCTACACCTTC. It is translated as CASSEASGLNYGYTF.

The rearrangement uses TRBV7-3 and TRBJ1-1; unclear D gene. CDR3 length: 13 residues. Trimming pared 8 bases from V and 4 bases from J, leaving 14 bases between. CDR1 is SGHTA, CDR2 FQGTGA, per germline. The CDR3 DNA follows: TGTGCCAGCGGGCCGGGGTCGGGCACTGAAGCTTTCTTT. This translates into CASGPGSGTEAFF.

This clone was picked up a small number of times. The chain uses TRBV30 and TRBJ2-1; 7 nucleotides match TRBD2. This CDR3 region has 13 residues. Germline CDR1 and CDR2: GTSNPN and SVGIG (reference sequence). With V trimmed by 5 bases and J by 0 bases, 1 base remained unmatched. This CDR3 is CAWGGDSYNEQFF. As DNA, the CDR3 is TGTGCCTGGGGGGGGGACTCCTACAATGAGCAGTTCTTC.